This TCR beta chain was observed in a study of CD8 T cells in Susac syndrome. Random hexamers served to reverse transcribe roughly 0.45 to 1 ug RNA. Amplification of TCR beta CDR3 was carried out by immunoSEQ multiplex PCR, which covered 54 Vbeta and 13 Jbeta segments. Using its own MiXCR run on the immunoSEQ multiplex PCR reads, TCRdb lists one record per CDR3 protein. This sample has some 300,000 distinct CDR3 sequences, with 85% found just once. Per germline, CDR1 MNHEY and CDR2 SMNVEV (reference sequence). Losses at the gene ends were 4 bases for V and 4 bases for J; bases not matched to a gene: 7. The CDR3 has 15 amino acids.

The receptor comes from a human donor with multiple sclerosis. The gene calls are TRBV27 and TRBJ2-3; TRBD2 matches at 8 bases. Material: CD8+ T cells from PBMCs. CDR3: CASSWGAGEADTQYF. The DNA for the CDR3 is TGTGCCAGCAGTTGGGGAGCGGGAGAGGCAGATACGCAGTATTTT.